A selection of T cell receptor beta chains follows, all from one sample in a study of cytomegalovirus exposure and HLA in healthy donors. Sequencing used immunoSEQ multiplex PCR; TCRdb keeps in-frame clones, though not all of them. The repertoire has a few hundred thousand clones, approximately 88% of them found once; the top ten carry 11% to 15%. Material for sequencing was PBMCs. The origin of the receptors is a woman aged 25 to 39 in good health and CMV-seropositive. CDR3s include the opening cysteine and the closing phenylalanine or tryptophan. Each record gives: D gene, J gene, V gene, clone size, CDR3 DNA, CDR3 protein. D genes are given only for firm matches. Some rows have no size entry. The others give once, few or many, or a class for an expanded clone.

>NA|TRBJ1-1|TRBV2|NA
TGTGCCAGCAGCCGGACGGGACAAAACACTGAAGCTTTCTTT
CASSRTGQNTEAFF
>TRBD1|TRBJ1-1|TRBV14|few
TGTGCCAGCAGCCAAGCGGGACAGGGTTCGAACACTGAAGCTTTCTTT
CASSQAGQGSNTEAFF
>TRBD1|TRBJ2-7|TRBV30|NA
TGTGCCTGGGAGTTTGGGCAGGGGGCTAGCGAGCAGTACTTC
CAWEFGQGASEQYF
>NA|TRBJ1-4|TRBV19|NA
TGTGCCAGTAGTTTCGGGGAAAAACTGTTTTTT
CASSFGEKLFF
>NA|TRBJ1-5|TRBV27|NA
TGTGCCAGCAGTGCGTTATTTATAGGGTTCTGGGTGCCCCAGCATTTT
CASSALFIGFWVPQHF
>TRBD2|TRBJ2-3|TRBV13|once
TGTGCCAGCAGCAATAACCCGGGAGGCGGGGTGGATACGCAGTATTTT
CASSNNPGGGVDTQYF
>TRBD1|TRBJ2-5|TRBV5-1|NA
TGCGCCAGCAGCGGGACAGAGCAAGAGACCCAGTACTTC
CASSGTEQETQYF
>TRBD1|TRBJ2-7|TRBV5-1|few
TGCGCCAGCAGCTTGTTAGGGGGCAGCTACGAGCAGTACTTC
CASSLLGGSYEQYF
>NA|TRBJ2-7|TRBV4-3|NA
TGCGCCAGCAGCCTTAATCTGGCGTACGAGCAGTACTTC
CASSLNLAYEQYF
>NA|TRBJ2-1|TRBV27|NA
TGTGCCAGCGGGGTGGGGTCGGGTGTCAATGAGCAGTTCTTC
CASGVGSGVNEQFF
>NA|TRBJ2-3|TRBV27|NA
TGTGCCAGCAGTTTATTCAGGGAGCCAGATACGCAGTATTTT
CASSLFREPDTQYF
>TRBD1|TRBJ1-4|TRBV9|NA
TGTGCCAGCAGCGAAAGGGGGGGACAGGTGGGCGAAAAACTGTTTTTT
CASSERGGQVGEKLFF
>NA|TRBJ1-1|TRBV6-5|NA
TGTGCCAGCAGTCCCGGAAACCGACAGGCCGCAGCTTTCTTT
CASSPGNRQAAAFF
>NA|TRBJ2-3|TRBV5-1|NA
TGCGCCAGCTGGAGGGGGGCTAGCACAGATACGCAGTATTTT
CASWRGASTDTQYF
>NA|TRBJ1-4|TRBV6-5|NA
TGTGCCAGCAGTTTCCAGGGCGGGGGAAAACTGTTTTTT
CASSFQGGGKLFF
>NA|TRBJ2-5|TRBV11-2|NA
TGTGCCAGCAGCTTAGGTTTGTCCTCTGGCCAAGAGACCCAGTACTTC
CASSLGLSSGQETQYF
>NA|TRBJ1-4|TRBV27|NA
TGTGCCAGCAGTTTAAATCGGGCGGGAAAACTGTTTTTT
CASSLNRAGKLFF
>NA|TRBJ2-3|TRBV30|NA
TGTGCCTGGCTAGGGACAGATACGCAGTATTTT
CAWLGTDTQYF
>TRBD1|TRBJ2-7|TRBV5-1|NA
TGCGCCAGCAGCCCCACCAGGGGGAGCTCCTACGAGCAGTACTTC
CASSPTRGSSYEQYF
>NA|TRBJ2-7|TRBV4-1|few
TGCGCCAGCAGCCTTGGACCTTCCTACGAGCAGTACTTC
CASSLGPSYEQYF
>TRBD2|TRBJ2-6|TRBV5-1|NA
TGCGCCAGCAGCAGCGGGACTTTCCTCTCTGGGGCCAACGTCCTGACTTTC
CASSSGTFLSGANVLTF
>TRBD2|TRBJ2-1|TRBV5-5|NA
TGTGCCAGCAGCAGCCTACTAGCGGGAGATTCCTACAATGAGCAGTTCTTC
CASSSLLAGDSYNEQFF
>NA|TRBJ2-2|TRBV19|many
TGTGCCAGTAGTATAGTGGTGGGAGACACCGGGGAGCTGTTTTTT
CASSIVVGDTGELFF
>TRBD1|TRBJ1-2|TRBV2|NA
TGTGCCAGCGGAGCAAGGAGGGGGCCAAACTATGGCTACACCTTC
CASGARRGPNYGYTF
>NA|TRBJ2-7|TRBV18|NA
TGTGCCAGCTCACCACAATTGAACTACGAGCAGTACTTC
CASSPQLNYEQYF
>NA|TRBJ2-3|TRBV13|few
TGTGCCAGCAGCTTAGACTTACGCACAGATACGCAGTATTTT
CASSLDLRTDTQYF
>TRBD1|TRBJ2-1|TRBV9|NA
TGTGCCAGCAGCGTACACGGACAGGCTAACTACAATGAGCAGTTCTTC
CASSVHGQANYNEQFF